The source of this TCR beta chain is a study of CD8+ T cells in alopecia areata. Findings of the study overall: Persistence in scalp and blood during tofacitinib was observed for many expanded lesional clones.

The sequencing template was cDNA reverse transcribed from extracted RNA. Measured with immunoSEQ multiplex PCR; TCRdb has only the in-frame clones, and not every one. The sample lists about 76,000 clones, approximately 66% occurring once. On this clone: No antigen is known for it.

This sample's treatment: oral pan-JAK inhibitor, 5-10 mg twice daily. The TCR comes from a human donor with alopecia areata. This specimen was CD8+ T cells sorted from blood, taken at week 24, from a patient treated with tofacitinib.

The CDR3 nucleotides are TGTGCCAGCAGCTCGCTTGAATCGGGCGAGACCCAGTACTTC. Residues: CASSSLESGETQYF. V gene TRBV7-2 combines with J gene TRBJ2-5, with unresolved D. V lost 4 bases and J lost 5, with 14 bases in between. CDR3 size: 14 residues. Germline V CDR1 and CDR2: SGHTA, FQGNSA.